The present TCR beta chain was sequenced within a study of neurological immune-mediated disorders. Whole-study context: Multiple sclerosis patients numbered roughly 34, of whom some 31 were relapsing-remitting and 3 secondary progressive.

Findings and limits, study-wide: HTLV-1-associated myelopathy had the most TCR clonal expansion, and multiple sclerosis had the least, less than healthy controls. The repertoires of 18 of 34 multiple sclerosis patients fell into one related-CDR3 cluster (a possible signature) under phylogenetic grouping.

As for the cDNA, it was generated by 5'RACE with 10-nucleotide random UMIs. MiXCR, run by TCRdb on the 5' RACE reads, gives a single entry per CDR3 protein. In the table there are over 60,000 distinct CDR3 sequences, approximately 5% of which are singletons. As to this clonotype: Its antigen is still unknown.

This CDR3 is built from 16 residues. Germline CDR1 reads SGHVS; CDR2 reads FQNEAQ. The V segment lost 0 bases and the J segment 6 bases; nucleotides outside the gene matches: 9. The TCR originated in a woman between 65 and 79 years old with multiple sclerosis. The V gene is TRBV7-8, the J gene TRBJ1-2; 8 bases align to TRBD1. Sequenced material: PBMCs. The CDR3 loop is CASSLARLAGGNGYTF. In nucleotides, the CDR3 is TGTGCCAGCAGCTTAGCGCGGCTAGCAGGGGGCAATGGCTACACCTTC.